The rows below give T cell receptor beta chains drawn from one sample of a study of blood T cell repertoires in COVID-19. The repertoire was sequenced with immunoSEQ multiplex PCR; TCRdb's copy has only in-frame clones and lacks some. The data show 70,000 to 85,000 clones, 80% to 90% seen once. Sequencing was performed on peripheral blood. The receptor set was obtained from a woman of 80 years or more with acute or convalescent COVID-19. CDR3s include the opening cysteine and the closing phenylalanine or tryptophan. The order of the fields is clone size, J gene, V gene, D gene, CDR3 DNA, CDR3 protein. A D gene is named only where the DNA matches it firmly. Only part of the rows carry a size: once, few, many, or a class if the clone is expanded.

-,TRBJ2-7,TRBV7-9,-,TGTGCCAGCAGCTTCGACAACTCCTACGAGCAGTACTTC,CASSFDNSYEQYF
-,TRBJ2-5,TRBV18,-,TGTGCCAGCTCACTTAAAGAGACCCAGTACTTC,CASSLKETQYF
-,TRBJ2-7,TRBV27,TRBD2,TGTGCCAGCAGCCGCCCCGCGGGGGGGGCTTACGAGCAGTACTTC,CASSRPAGGAYEQYF
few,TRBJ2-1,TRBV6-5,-,TGTGCCAGCAGTCCCCGGACTATAGGCAATGAGCAGTTCTTC,CASSPRTIGNEQFF
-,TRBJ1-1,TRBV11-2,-,TGTGCCAGCAGCCCTCGCGGCAACACTGAAGCTTTCTTT,CASSPRGNTEAFF
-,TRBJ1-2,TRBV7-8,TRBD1,TGTGCCAGCAGCCCCGACAGGGATAATGGCTACACCTTC,CASSPDRDNGYTF
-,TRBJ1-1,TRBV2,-,TGTGCCAGCACTTTAAATTCAGGGGTTCGGAACACTGAAGCTTTCTTT,CASTLNSGVRNTEAFF
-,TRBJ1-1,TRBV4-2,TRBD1,TGTGCCAGCAGCCCCGGGACAGGTATGTCGACTGAAGCTTTCTTT,CASSPGTGMSTEAFF
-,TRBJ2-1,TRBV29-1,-,TGCAGCGTCCTAGGGGCCAATAGAGATGAGCAGTTCTTC,CSVLGANRDEQFF
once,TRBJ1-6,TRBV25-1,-,TGTGCCAGCAGTGATCAGGTTCCAAATTCACCCCTCCACTTT,CASSDQVPNSPLHF
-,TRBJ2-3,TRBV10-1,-,TGCGCCAGCAGAGGAGACGGTTGGGGCACAGATACGCAGTATTTT,CASRGDGWGTDTQYF
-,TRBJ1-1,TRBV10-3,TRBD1,TGTGCCCTACAGGGGGGACAGGGACCCATGAACACTGAAGCTTTCTTT,CALQGGQGPMNTEAFF
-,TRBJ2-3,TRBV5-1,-,TGCGCCAGCAGCTCCGAACAGGGAGACTTCACAGATACGCAGTATTTT,CASSSEQGDFTDTQYF
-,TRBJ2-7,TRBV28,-,TGTGCCAGCAGTTCGTACTTTTCAGGGGCCTCCTCCTACGAGCAGTACTTC,CASSSYFSGASSYEQYF
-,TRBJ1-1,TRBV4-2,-,TGTGCCAGCAGCCGCGGGGGGAGTCTGAACACTGAAGCTTTCTTT,CASSRGGSLNTEAFF